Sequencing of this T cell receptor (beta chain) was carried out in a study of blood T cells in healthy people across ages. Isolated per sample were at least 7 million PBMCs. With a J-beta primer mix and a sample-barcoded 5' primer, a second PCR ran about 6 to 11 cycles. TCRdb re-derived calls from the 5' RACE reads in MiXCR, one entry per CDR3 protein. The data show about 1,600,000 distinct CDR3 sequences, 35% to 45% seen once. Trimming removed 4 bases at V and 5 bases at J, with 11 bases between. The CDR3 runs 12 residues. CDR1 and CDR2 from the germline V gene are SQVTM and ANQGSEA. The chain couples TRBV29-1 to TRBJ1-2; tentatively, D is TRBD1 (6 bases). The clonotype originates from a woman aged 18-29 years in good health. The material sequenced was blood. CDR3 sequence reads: CSVVEGGYGYTF. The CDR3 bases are TGCAGCGTTGTGGAGGGGGGGTATGGCTACACCTTC.